This T cell receptor (beta chain) came from a study of shared clonotypes between healthy human individuals. Turning to this clone: The antigen is not known.

Per sorted-subset replicate PCR, input was approximately 0.2 ug DNA, representing about 29,000 T cell genomes. TCRdb keeps only in-frame clones here, not all; method: immunoSEQ multiplex PCR. The sample carries some 2,000,000 clones, 85% to 95% recorded once. All of the donors resided in Nashville, Tennessee, and each was a Caucasian adult. CDR1 and CDR2 (germline): SEHNR, FQNEAQ (reference sequence). V was clipped by 3 bases and J by 7 bases; unmatched bases: 12. This CDR3 comprises 17 residues. General study results and limits: Investigators expected sequencing depth to affect clonotype sharing among donors. Compared with clonotypes that all four donors shared, non-shared clonotypes had lower generation probabilities.

This sequence was found in a man between 18 and 35 years old in good health. Source material: naive CD4+ T cells sorted from blood. The subset denotes: CD45RA+ positively selected. The rearrangement links TRBV7-9 to TRBJ1-4; TRBD1 matches at 9 bases. CDR3 DNA: TGTGCCAGCAGCTTGGGTTTGAGGGACAGGGATCTTGAAAAACTGTTTTTT. Protein sequence: CASSLGLRDRDLEKLFF.